This TCR beta chain emerged from a study of cytomegalovirus exposure and HLA in healthy donors. Study results and limitations: After further analysis at a later stage, 16,951 TCR beta sequences were associated with HLA alleles at 0.05 false discovery rate.

In this sample, this clone turned up a few times. Its antigen is not identified. Germline CDR1 reads MGHRA; CDR2 reads YSYEKL. Trimming took 1 base from V and 2 from J, leaving 12 bases between them. The CDR3 contains 15 residues. PCR was performed using 60 Vbeta and 13 Jbeta primers. Sequenced by immunoSEQ multiplex PCR; TCRdb stores in-frame clones only, minus some. The sample contains 85,000 to 100,000 clones, roughly nine tenths of which appear only once. Sequencing input: PBMCs. The chain couples TRBV4-1 to TRBJ2-7; no firm D call. This TCR came from a man aged 30 to 39 in good health and CMV-seropositive. The CDR3 bases are TGCGCCAGCAGCCAAGGCTCCTACGAGGCCTACGAGCAGTACTTC. It encodes CASSQGSYEAYEQYF.